The 24 T cell receptor beta chains listed next were all sequenced from one sample in a study of T-cell reconstitution after alpha-beta-depleted transplantation in children. Unique molecular identifiers were used to barcode this TCRbeta library. TCRdb passed the PCR reads through MiXCR, listing each CDR3 protein once. The sample has 500,000 to 750,000 distinct CDR3 sequences, over 20% seen once. Sequencing used PBMCs, obtained before TCRalphabeta/CD19-depleted stem cell transplant. The receptors shown here come from a boy under three years old with Wiskott-Aldrich syndrome, due to receive a stem cell transplant.

The V gene is TRBV12-3 or TRBV12-4, the J gene TRBJ2-4; D might be TRBD1 or TRBD2, each matching 5 bases. V shed 5 bases and J shed 5 bases, with 10 bases lying between them. The CDR3 contains 13 residues. Written as DNA, the CDR3 is TGTGCCAGCAGTCAACGGGGCCAAAACATTCAGTACTTC. Translating it yields CASSQRGQNIQYF.

This clonotype occurred a few times. The chain employs TRBV10-3 and TRBJ2-5; D is perhaps TRBD2 (5 bases). This CDR3 comprises 13 residues. The germline V gene has CDR1 ENHRY and CDR2 SYGVKD. The V end was cut by 3 bases, the J end by 5 bases, with 10 bases between. The CDR3 DNA is TGTGCCATCAGTGAAGGACTTAGTGAGACCCAGTACTTC. Protein sequence: CAISEGLSETQYF.

The V gene is TRBV29-1, the J gene TRBJ2-3; D unclear. The length of the CDR3 is 12 residues. The V end lost 5 bases, the J end lost 1 base, and 7 bases lay between the germline ends. Germline lookup yields CDR1 SQVTM and CDR2 ANQGSEA. CDR3 DNA: TGCAGCGTTCGGCCGGGCACAGATACGCAGTATTTT. It codes for CSVRPGTDTQYF.

The sample holds a few counts of this clonotype. V usage is TRBV5-1 and J usage is TRBJ1-4; 8 bases fit TRBD1. The CDR3 loop spans 15 amino acids. Per the germline V gene, CDR1 is SGHRS and CDR2 is YFSETQ. The ends lost 4 bases at V and 8 bases at J; junction bases unmatched: 10. The CDR3 region is CASSLLEDRAEKLFF. DNA of the CDR3: TGCGCCAGCAGCCTTCTCGAGGACAGGGCCGAAAAACTGTTTTTT.

The chain links TRBV12-3 or TRBV12-4 to TRBJ2-2; D unresolved. This CDR3 has 11 amino acids. V lost 6 bases and J 7 bases, leaving 6 bases between the germline ends. The DNA of the CDR3 is TGTGCCAGCAGCCGGCTCGGGGAGCTGTTTTTT. Translating gives CASSRLGELFF.

The J gene is TRBJ2-1, the V gene TRBV20-1; no clear D gene. This CDR3 region has 12 residues. Germline lookup yields CDR1 DFQATT and CDR2 SNEGSKA (reference sequence). V shed 5 bases and J shed 8 bases, with 13 bases lying between them. The CDR3 loop is CSAQRRSHEQFF. CDR3 bases: TGCAGTGCTCAGAGACGGTCCCATGAGCAGTTCTTC.

The chain is built from TRBV20-1 and TRBJ2-1; 13 positions agree with TRBD2. Germline trimming cut 6 bases from V and 2 bases from J; bases unmatched to any gene: 7. Germline V CDR1 and CDR2: DFQATT, SNEGSKA (reference sequence). This CDR3 contains 16 residues. The CDR3: CSARTSGSLAYNEQFF. The CDR3 bases are TGCAGTGCAAGGACTAGCGGGAGTTTAGCCTACAATGAGCAGTTCTTC.

This clonotype showed up just a few times. The chain is built from TRBV29-1 and TRBJ1-3; 9 bases align to TRBD1. Germline V gives CDR1 SQVTM, CDR2 ANQGSEA. Trimming cost V 4 bases and J 0 bases; bases outside gene matches: 4. This CDR3 has 15 amino acids. The CDR3 DNA sequence: TGCAGCGTTGTGGGACAGGGATTCTCTGGAAACACCATATATTTT. This encodes CSVVGQGFSGNTIYF.

The rearrangement joins TRBV2 to TRBJ2-3, with no clear D. The germline V and J ends were trimmed by 2 bases and 7 bases, with 7 bases remaining between them. The CDR3 length is 12 residues. Looked up from germline, CDR1 is SNHLY and CDR2 is FYNNEI. In DNA, the CDR3 is TGTGCCAGCAGTGAACGAGGAAATACGCAGTATTTT. This translates into CASSERGNTQYF. Filled out from reference TRBV2 and TRBJ2-3, the complete variable domain reads EPEVTQTPSHQVTQMGQEVILRCVPISNHLYFYWYRQILGQKVEFLVSFYNNEISEKSEIFDDQFSVERPDGSNFTLKIRSTKLEDSAMYFCASSERGNTQYFGPGTRLTVL.

This chain uses TRBV6-1 with TRBJ2-1, with 9 positions matching TRBD2. The ends lost 1 base at V and 8 bases at J; junction bases unmatched: 12. The CDR3 contains 17 residues. Germline assignment: CDR1 MNHNS and CDR2 SASEGT. CDR3 DNA: TGTGCCAGCAGTGAAGAACCCCTAGCGGGATATGCCCATGAGCAGTTCTTC. Its protein product is CASSEEPLAGYAHEQFF.

This clonotype has more than one count but fewer than ten. The chain carries TRBV2 and TRBJ2-7, with 11 bases that match TRBD1. The length of the CDR3 is 14 residues. The germline V gene encodes CDR1 SNHLY and CDR2 FYNNEI. Trimming cost V 7 bases and J 5 bases; bases outside gene matches: 7. The CDR3, as DNA: TGTGCCAGCAATGGACAGGGGGCGGGCGACGAGCAGTACTTC. Its protein is CASNGQGAGDEQYF. Together with reference TRBV2 and TRBJ2-7, the CDR3 gives the full variable domain: EPEVTQTPSHQVTQMGQEVILRCVPISNHLYFYWYRQILGQKVEFLVSFYNNEISEKSEIFDDQFSVERPDGSNFTLKIRSTKLEDSAMYFCASNGQGAGDEQYFGPGTRLTVT.

The rearrangement uses TRBV20-1 and TRBJ2-3, with 7 nucleotides matching TRBD1. The CDR3 totals 14 residues. V lost 6 bases and J lost 0; bases outside the gene matches: 6. The germline V gene has CDR1 DFQATT and CDR2 SNEGSKA (reference sequence). The CDR3 reads CSAVPGQSTDTQYF. CDR3 in DNA: TGCAGTGCCGTGCCGGGACAGAGCACAGATACGCAGTATTTT.

This clonotype occurred a few times. The chain couples TRBV24-1 to TRBJ2-2; 12 bases fit TRBD2. The CDR3 loop spans 16 amino acids. CDR1 is KGHDR, CDR2 SFDVKD, per germline. J was trimmed by 3 bases and V by 7 bases; bases with no gene match: 5. The CDR3 region is CATSSSGRGDTGELFF. CDR3 coding DNA: TGTGCCACCAGCTCTAGCGGGAGGGGTGACACCGGGGAGCTGTTTTTT.

The rearrangement links TRBV5-1 to TRBJ2-5; 11 bases match TRBD2. CDR1 and CDR2 (germline): SGHRS, YFSETQ. The junction had 5 bases not matched to a gene; V was cut back by 5 bases and J by 2 bases. CDR3 size: 15 residues. This chain's CDR3 is CASRGTSGKQETQYF. CDR3 in DNA: TGCGCCAGCAGGGGGACTAGCGGCAAACAAGAGACCCAGTACTTC.

The chain links TRBV12-3 or TRBV12-4 to TRBJ1-4; D gene uncertain. V lost 5 bases and J lost 7, with 14 bases in between. The CDR3 consists of 14 residues. CDR3 coding DNA: TGTGCCAGCAGTCGCCGGCAGCGGTCTGAAAAACTGTTTTTT. This codes for CASSRRQRSEKLFF.

The chain is built from TRBV3-1 and TRBJ1-1; D is uncertain. CDR3 length: 13 amino acids. V gave up 3 bases and J gave up 6 bases, with 11 bases separating them. CDR1 is LGHDT, CDR2 YNNKEL, per germline (reference sequence). DNA of the CDR3: TGTGCCAGCAGCCAGCCCGGGATGGCTGAAGCTTTCTTT. Translating it yields CASSQPGMAEAFF. Variable domain in full (rest from reference TRBV3-1 and TRBJ1-1): DTAVSQTPKYLVTQMGNDKSIKCEQNLGHDTMYWYKQDSKKFLKIMFSYNNKELIINETVPNRFSPKSPDKAHLNLHINSLELGDSAVYFCASSQPGMAEAFFGQGTRLTVV.

This chain uses TRBV20-1 with TRBJ2-7, with no clear D. The V end lost 0 bases, the J end lost 4 bases, and 4 bases lay between the germline ends. The CDR3 contains 11 residues. Germline assignment: CDR1 DFQATT and CDR2 SNEGSKA (reference sequence). The chain's CDR3 is CSAREEYEQYF. DNA for the CDR3: TGCAGTGCTAGAGAGGAGTACGAGCAGTACTTC.

This clonotype was seen only a few times. The chain links TRBV5-1 to TRBJ2-2; D is unresolved. The CDR3 loop spans 16 amino acids. Trimming shortened V by 0 bases and J by 1 base, and 10 bases separated the two germline ends. CDR1 and CDR2 (germline): SGHRS, YFSETQ. CDR3 coding DNA: TGCGCCAGCAGCTTGGAGGGTCCCTGGAACACCGGGGAGCTGTTTTTT. This gives the protein CASSLEGPWNTGELFF.

This clonotype was counted between two and nine times. The chain links TRBV20-1 to TRBJ2-5; no definite D call. Germline V gene sequence: CDR1 DFQATT, CDR2 SNEGSKA (reference sequence). This CDR3 is built from 14 residues. V was clipped by 8 bases and J by 1 base, with 17 bases between them. The CDR3 is CSCTTVQTQETQYF. The CDR3 region has the DNA TGCAGTTGTACAACGGTTCAGACCCAAGAGACCCAGTACTTC.

This clonotype came up many times. The chain has TRBV28 and TRBJ1-1, with D perhaps TRBD1 (6 bases). V dropped 8 bases and J dropped 6 bases, with 22 bases sitting between them. Germline assignment: CDR1 MDHEN and CDR2 SYDVKM. CDR3 length: 15 residues. CDR3 sequence: CASRYDARGSPEAFF. As DNA, the CDR3 is TGTGCCAGCCGTTACGACGCCAGGGGCAGCCCTGAAGCTTTCTTT.

V gene TRBV7-2 combines with J gene TRBJ1-3, with 9 bases aligning to TRBD1. Germline lookup yields CDR1 SGHTA and CDR2 FQGNSA. V shed 5 bases and J 3 bases; nucleotides not matched to a gene: 2. The CDR3 length is 14 residues. The CDR3 DNA sequence: TGTGCCAGCAGCCGACAGGGGGGTGGAAACACCATATATTTT. Encoded protein: CASSRQGGGNTIYF.

This clonotype was observed a few times. The chain employs TRBV7-9 and TRBJ2-1; D is unresolved. Germline lookup yields CDR1 SEHNR and CDR2 FQNEAQ (reference sequence). The CDR3 runs to 16 residues. Trimming pared 5 bases from V and 7 bases from J, leaving 21 bases between. CDR3 nucleotides: TGTGCCAGCAGCGATTCGGGTAGGGCAGTGAGAAATGAGCAGTTCTTC. Protein: CASSDSGRAVRNEQFF.

The rearrangement links TRBV20-1 to TRBJ2-7; possible D gene TRBD2, 5 bases. V lost 3 bases to trimming and J lost 3 bases, with 12 bases between them. The germline V gene encodes CDR1 DFQATT and CDR2 SNEGSKA (reference sequence). The CDR3 has 13 amino acids. The CDR3 DNA sequence: TGCAGTGCTAGTAGGGAGTTAATCTACGAGCAGTACTTC. Residues: CSASRELIYEQYF.

With regard to this clonotype: One junction end does not reproduce the germline sequence, and a read error may be involved. The chain has TRBV5-1 and TRBJ2-3; tentatively, D is TRBD1 (5 bases). Germline V gene lookup returns CDR1 SGHRS and CDR2 YFSETQ. The length of the CDR3 is 14 residues. The DNA for the CDR3 is TGCGCCAGCAGCTTCGGCGACAGCACATATACGCAGTATTTT. Its translation: CASSFGDSTYTQYF.